This TCR beta chain emerged from a study of blood T cells in healthy people across ages. Overall study results and limits: Among long-lived donors, naive CD4+ cells were more numerous and diversity higher than in aged donors.

PCR was performed a second time for about 6 to 11 cycles using a sample-barcoded 5' primer and a J-beta primer mix. TCRdb fed the 5' RACE reads into MiXCR, producing one record per CDR3 protein. Among 650,000 to 800,000 distinct CDR3 sequences, 40% to 50% were seen once, and the ten largest hold about a fifth. V lost 7 bases and J 1 base, leaving 10 bases between the germline ends. Looked up from germline, CDR1 is SNHLY and CDR2 is FYNNEI. The CDR3 has 13 amino acids. This clonotype is a singleton in its sample. Its antigen is not identified. This clonotype was obtained from a man aged 55 to 70 in good health. The chain recombines TRBV2 with TRBJ1-1, with D uncertain. Sequencing used blood. The CDR3 bases are TGTGCCAGCAACGCCGGGCCGAACACTGAAGCTTTCTTT. As protein: CASNAGPNTEAFF.